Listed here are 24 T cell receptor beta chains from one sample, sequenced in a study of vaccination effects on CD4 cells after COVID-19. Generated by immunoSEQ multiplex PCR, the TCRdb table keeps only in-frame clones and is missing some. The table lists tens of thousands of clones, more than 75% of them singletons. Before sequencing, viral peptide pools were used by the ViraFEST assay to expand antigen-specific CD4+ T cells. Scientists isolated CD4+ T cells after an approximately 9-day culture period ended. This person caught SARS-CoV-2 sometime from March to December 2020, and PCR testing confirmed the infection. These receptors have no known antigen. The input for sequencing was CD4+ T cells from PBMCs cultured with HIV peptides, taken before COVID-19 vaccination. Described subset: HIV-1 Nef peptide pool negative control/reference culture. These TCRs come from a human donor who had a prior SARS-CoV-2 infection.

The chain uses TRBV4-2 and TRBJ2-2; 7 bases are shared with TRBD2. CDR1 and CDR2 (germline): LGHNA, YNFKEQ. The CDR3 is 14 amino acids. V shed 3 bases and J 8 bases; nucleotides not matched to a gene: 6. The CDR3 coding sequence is TGTGCCAGCAGCCATCGGGGGGTTGTAGGGGAGCTGTTTTTT. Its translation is CASSHRGVVGELFF.

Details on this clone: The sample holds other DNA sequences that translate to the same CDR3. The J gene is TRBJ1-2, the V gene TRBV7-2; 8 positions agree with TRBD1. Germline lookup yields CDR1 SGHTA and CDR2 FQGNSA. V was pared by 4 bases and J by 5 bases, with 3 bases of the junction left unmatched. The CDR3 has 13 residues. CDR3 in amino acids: CASSSGQGYGYTF. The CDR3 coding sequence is TGTGCCAGCAGCTCTGGACAGGGATATGGCTACACCTTC.

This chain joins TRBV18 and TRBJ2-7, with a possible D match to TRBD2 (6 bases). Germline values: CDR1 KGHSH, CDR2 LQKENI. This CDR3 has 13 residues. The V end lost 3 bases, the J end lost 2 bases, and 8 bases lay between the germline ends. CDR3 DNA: TGTGCCAGCTCACCTTGGGGGGCCTACGAGCAGTACTTC. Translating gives CASSPWGAYEQYF.

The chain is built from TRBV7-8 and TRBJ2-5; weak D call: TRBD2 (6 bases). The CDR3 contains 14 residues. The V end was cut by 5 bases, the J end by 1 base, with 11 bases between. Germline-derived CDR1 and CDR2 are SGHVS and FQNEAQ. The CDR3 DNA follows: TGTGCCAGCAGCCTAAGGACTACCCAAGAGACCCAGTACTTC. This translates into CASSLRTTQETQYF.

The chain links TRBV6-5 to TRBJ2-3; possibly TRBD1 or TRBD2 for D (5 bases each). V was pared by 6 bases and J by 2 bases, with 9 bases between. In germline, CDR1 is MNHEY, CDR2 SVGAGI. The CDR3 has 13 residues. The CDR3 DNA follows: TGTGCCAGCAGCTGGGACCACACAGATACGCAGTATTTT. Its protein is CASSWDHTDTQYF.

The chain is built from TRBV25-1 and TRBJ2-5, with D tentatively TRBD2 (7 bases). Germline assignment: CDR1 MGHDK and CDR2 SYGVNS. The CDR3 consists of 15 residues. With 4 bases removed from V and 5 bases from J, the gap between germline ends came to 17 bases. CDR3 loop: CASSASWGGGETQYF. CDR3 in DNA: TGTGCCAGCAGTGCCTCTTGGGGGGGCGGGGAGACCCAGTACTTC.

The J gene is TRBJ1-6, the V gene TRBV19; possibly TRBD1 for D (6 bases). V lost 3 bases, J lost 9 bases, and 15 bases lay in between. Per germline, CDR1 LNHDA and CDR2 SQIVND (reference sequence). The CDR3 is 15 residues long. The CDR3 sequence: CASSIGRTAGSPLHF. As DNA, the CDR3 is TGTGCCAGTAGTATTGGCCGGACAGCGGGTTCACCCCTCCACTTT. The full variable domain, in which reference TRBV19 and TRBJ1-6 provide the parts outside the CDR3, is DGGITQSPKYLFRKEGQNVTLSCEQNLNHDAMYWYRQDPGQGLRLIYYSQIVNDFQKGDIAEGYSVSREKKESFPLTVTSAQKNPTAFYLCASSIGRTAGSPLHFGNGTRLTVT.

The CDR3 DNA reads as TGCGCCAGCAGTAGGGCTGCACAGGGAACTAATGAAAAACTGTTTTTT. It specifies CASSRAAQGTNEKLFF. The J gene is TRBJ1-4, the V gene TRBV5-1, with D possibly being TRBD1 (6 bases). Germline V lookup: CDR1 SGHRS, CDR2 YFSETQ. V shed 5 bases and J shed 1 base, with 15 bases lying between them. The CDR3 extends over 16 amino acids.

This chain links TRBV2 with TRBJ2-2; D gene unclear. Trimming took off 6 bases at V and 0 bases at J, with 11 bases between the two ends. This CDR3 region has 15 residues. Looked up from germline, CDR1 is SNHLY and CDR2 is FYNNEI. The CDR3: CASRGDGANTGELFF. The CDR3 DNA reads TGTGCCAGCAGGGGTGACGGAGCGAACACCGGGGAGCTGTTTTTT.

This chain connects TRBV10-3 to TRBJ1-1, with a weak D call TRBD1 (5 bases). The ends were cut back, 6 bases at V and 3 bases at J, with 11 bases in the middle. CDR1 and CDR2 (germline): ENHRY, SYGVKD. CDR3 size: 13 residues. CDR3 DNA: TGTGCCATCAGAGTAGACAGAGACACTGAAGCTTTCTTT. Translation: CAIRVDRDTEAFF.

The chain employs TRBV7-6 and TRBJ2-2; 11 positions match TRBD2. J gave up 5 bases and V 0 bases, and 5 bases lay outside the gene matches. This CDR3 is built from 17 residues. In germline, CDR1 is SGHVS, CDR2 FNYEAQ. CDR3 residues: CASSLAGPSGGTGELFF. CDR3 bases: TGTGCCAGCAGCTTAGCGGGTCCTAGCGGGGGGACCGGGGAGCTGTTTTTT.

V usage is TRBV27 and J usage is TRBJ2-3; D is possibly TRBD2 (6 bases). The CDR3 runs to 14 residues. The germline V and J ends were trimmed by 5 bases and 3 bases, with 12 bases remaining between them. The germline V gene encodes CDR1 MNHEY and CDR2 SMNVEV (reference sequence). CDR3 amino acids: CASSLSGVTDTQYF. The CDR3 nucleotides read TGTGCCAGCAGTCTCTCGGGAGTTACAGATACGCAGTATTTT.

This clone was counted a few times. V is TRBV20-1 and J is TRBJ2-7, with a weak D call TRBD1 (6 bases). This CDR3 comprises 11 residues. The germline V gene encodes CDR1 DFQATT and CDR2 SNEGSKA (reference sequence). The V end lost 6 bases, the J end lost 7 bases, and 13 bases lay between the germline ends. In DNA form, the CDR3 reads TGCAGTGCACAACAGGGCGGGGAGCAGTACTTC. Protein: CSAQQGGEQYF.

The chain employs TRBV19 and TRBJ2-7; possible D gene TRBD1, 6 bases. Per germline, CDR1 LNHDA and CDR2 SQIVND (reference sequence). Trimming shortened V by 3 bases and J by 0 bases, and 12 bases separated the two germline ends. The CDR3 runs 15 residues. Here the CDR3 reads CASSIGTSPSYEQYF. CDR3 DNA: TGTGCCAGTAGTATTGGGACATCCCCCTCCTACGAGCAGTACTTC.

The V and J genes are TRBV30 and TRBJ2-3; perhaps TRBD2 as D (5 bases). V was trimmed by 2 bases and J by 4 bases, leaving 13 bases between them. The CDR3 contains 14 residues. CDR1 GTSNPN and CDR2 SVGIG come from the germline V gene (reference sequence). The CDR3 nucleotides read TGTGCCTGGAGTCGAGGGCTGGGCCCAGATACGCAGTATTTT. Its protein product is CAWSRGLGPDTQYF.

The CDR3, as DNA: TGTGCCAGCAGTGGTCCCGGGACTGTGAACTCCAATGAGCAGTTCTTC. Its protein product is CASSGPGTVNSNEQFF. The gene calls are TRBV9 and TRBJ2-1, with D possibly being TRBD2 (6 bases). Germline V gives CDR1 SGDLS, CDR2 YYNGEE. V shed 5 bases and J shed 6 bases, with 21 bases lying between them. The CDR3 extends over 16 amino acids.

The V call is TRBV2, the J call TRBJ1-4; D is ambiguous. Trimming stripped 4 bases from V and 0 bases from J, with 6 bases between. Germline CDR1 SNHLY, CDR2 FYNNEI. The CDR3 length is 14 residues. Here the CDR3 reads CASSVVTTNEKLFF. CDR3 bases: TGTGCCAGCAGTGTGGTGACAACTAATGAAAAACTGTTTTTT.

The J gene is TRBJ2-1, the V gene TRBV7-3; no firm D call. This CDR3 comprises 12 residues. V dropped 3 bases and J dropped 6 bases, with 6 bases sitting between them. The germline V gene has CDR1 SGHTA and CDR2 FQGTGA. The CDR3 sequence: CASSFPGNEQFF. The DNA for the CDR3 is TGTGCCAGCAGCTTCCCAGGCAATGAGCAGTTCTTC. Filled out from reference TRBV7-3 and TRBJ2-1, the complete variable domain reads GAGVSQTPSNKVTEKGKYVELRCDPISGHTALYWYRQSLGQGPEFLIYFQGTGAADDSGLPNDRFFAVRPEGSVSTLKIQRTERGDSAVYLCASSFPGNEQFFGPGTRLTVL.

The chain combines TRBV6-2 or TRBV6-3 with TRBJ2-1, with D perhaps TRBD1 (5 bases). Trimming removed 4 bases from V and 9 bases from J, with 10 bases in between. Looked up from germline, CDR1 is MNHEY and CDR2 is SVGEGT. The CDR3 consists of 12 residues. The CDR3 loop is CASSSRQPEQFF. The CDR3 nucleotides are TGTGCCAGCAGTTCTCGACAGCCTGAGCAGTTCTTC.

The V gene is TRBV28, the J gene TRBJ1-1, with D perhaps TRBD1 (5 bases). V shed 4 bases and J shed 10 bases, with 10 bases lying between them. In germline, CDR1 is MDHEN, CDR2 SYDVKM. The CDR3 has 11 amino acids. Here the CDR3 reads CASSSGLLAFF. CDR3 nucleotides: TGTGCCAGCAGTTCAGGGCTACTAGCTTTCTTT.

This chain's CDR3 is CASTPLGLTYNEQFF. CDR3 nucleotide sequence: TGTGCCAGCACCCCACTGGGCCTTACCTACAATGAGCAGTTCTTC. The chain joins TRBV6-2 or TRBV6-3 to TRBJ2-1; D ambiguous. In germline, CDR1 is MNHEY, CDR2 SVGEGT. Trimming removed 7 bases at V and 2 bases at J, with 15 bases between. There are 15 residues in the CDR3.

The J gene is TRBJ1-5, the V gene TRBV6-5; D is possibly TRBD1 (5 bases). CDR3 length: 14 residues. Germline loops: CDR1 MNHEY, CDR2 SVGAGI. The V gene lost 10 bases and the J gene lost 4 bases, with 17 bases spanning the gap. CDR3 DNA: TGTGCCACTGGTCCGGGGCTCCGTAATCAGCCCCAGCATTTT. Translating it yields CATGPGLRNQPQHF.

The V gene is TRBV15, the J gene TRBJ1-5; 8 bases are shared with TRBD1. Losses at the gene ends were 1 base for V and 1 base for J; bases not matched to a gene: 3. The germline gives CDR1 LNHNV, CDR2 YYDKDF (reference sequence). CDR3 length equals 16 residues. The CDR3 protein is CATSRGQGASNQPQHF. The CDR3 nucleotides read TGTGCCACCAGCAGAGGCCAGGGGGCAAGCAATCAGCCCCAGCATTTT.

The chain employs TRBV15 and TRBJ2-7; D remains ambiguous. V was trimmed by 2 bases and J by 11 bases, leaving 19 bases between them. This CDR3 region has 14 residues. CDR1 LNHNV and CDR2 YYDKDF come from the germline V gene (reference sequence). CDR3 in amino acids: CATSRNPLATRKYF. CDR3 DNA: TGTGCCACCAGCAGAAACCCGTTGGCCACGAGGAAGTACTTC.